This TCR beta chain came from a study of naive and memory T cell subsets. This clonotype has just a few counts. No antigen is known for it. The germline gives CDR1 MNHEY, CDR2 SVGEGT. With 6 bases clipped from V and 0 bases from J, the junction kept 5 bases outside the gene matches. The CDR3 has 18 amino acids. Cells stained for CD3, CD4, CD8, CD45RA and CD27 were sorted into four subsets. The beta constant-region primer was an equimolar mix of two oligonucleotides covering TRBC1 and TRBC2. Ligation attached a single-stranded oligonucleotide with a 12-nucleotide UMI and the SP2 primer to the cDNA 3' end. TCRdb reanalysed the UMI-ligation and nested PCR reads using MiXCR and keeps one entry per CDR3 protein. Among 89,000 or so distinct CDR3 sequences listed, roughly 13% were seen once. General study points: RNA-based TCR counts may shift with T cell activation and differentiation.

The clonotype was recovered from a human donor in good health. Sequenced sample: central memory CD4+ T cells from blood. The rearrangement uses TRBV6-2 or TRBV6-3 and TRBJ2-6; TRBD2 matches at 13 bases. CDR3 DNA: TGTGCCAGCAGCCAGGGACTAGCGGGAAGCTCTGGGGCCAACGTCCTGACTTTC. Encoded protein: CASSQGLAGSSGANVLTF.